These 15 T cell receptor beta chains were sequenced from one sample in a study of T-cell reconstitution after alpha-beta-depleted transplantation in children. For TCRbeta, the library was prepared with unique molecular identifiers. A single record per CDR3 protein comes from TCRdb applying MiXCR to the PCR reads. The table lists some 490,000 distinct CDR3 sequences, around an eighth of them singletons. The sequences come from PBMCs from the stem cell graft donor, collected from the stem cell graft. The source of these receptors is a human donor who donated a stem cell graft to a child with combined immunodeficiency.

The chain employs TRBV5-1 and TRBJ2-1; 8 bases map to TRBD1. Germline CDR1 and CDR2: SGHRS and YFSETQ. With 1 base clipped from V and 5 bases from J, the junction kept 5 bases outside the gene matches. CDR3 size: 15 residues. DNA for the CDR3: TGCGCCAGCAGCTTGCTGCAGGGGGCTGACAATGAGCAGTTCTTC. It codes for CASSLLQGADNEQFF.

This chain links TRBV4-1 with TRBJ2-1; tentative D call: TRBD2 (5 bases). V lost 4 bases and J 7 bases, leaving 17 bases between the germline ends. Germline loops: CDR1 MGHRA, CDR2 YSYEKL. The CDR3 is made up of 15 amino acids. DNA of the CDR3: TGCGCCAGCAGCCCCTTGCCCGGGGTATTAAATGAGCAGTTCTTC. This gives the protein CASSPLPGVLNEQFF.

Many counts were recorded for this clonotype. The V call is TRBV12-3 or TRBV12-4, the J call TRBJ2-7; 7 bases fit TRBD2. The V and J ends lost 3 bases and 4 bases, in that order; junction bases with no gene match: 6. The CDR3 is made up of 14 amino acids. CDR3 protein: CASSLRGLNYEQYF. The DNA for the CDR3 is TGTGCCAGCAGTTTGCGGGGACTAAATTACGAGCAGTACTTC.

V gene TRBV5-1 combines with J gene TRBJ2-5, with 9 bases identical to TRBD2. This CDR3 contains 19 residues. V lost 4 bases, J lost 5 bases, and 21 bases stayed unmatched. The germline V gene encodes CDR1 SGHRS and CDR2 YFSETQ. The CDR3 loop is CASSPGGSGGPEGVETQYF. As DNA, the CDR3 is TGCGCCAGCAGCCCGGGTGGCAGCGGGGGGCCCGAAGGAGTTGAGACCCAGTACTTC.

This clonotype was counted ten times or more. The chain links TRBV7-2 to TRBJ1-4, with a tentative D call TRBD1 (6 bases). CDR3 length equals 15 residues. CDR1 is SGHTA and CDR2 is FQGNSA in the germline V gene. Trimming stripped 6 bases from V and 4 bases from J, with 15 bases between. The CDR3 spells CASSFPTGGNEKLFF. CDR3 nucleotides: TGTGCCAGCAGTTTTCCGACAGGCGGTAATGAAAAACTGTTTTTT. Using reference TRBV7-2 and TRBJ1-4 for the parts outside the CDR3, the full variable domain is GAGVSQSPSNKVTEKGKDVELRCDPISGHTALYWYRQSLGQGLEFLIYFQGNSAPDKSGLPSDRFSAERTGGSVSTLTIQRTQQEDSAVYLCASSFPTGGNEKLFFGSGTQLSVL.

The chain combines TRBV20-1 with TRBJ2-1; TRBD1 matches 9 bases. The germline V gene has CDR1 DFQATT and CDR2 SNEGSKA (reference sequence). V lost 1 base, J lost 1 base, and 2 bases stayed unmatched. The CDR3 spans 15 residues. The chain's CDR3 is CSARVTGGSYNEQFF. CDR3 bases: TGCAGTGCTAGAGTGACAGGGGGGTCCTACAATGAGCAGTTCTTC.

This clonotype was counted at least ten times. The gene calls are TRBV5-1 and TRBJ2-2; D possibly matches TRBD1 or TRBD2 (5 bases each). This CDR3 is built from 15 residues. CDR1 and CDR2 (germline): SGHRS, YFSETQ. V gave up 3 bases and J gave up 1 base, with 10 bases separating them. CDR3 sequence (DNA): TGCGCCAGCAGCTACCGGGACCAGAACACCGGGGAGCTGTTTTTT. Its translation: CASSYRDQNTGELFF.

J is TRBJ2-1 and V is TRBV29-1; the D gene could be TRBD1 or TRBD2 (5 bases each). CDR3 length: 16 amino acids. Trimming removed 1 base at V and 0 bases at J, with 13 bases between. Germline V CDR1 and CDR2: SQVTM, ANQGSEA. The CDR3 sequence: CSVEAPGPSSYNEQFF. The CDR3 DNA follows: TGCAGCGTTGAAGCTCCGGGACCCAGCTCCTACAATGAGCAGTTCTTC.

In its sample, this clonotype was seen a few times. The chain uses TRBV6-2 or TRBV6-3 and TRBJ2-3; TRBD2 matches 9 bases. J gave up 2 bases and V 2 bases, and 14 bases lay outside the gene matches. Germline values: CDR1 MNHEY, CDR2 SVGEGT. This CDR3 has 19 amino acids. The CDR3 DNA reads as TGTGCCAGCAGTTACGTTAGGGAAGCGGGGGGTCGGGCCACAGATACGCAGTATTTT. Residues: CASSYVREAGGRATDTQYF.

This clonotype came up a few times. The CDR3 DNA is TGTGCCAGCAGCTCCCGGGGCAGCAATCAGCCCCAGCATTTT. It translates to CASSSRGSNQPQHF. The V gene is TRBV7-2, the J gene TRBJ1-5, with a tentative D call TRBD1 (5 bases). V was clipped by 4 bases and J by 1 base, with 8 bases between them. The length of the CDR3 is 14 residues. From germline, CDR1 is SGHTA and CDR2 FQGNSA.

The CDR3 region has the DNA TGTGCCAGCAGCCCCCCACTTTCCGGTTGGTCTTGGGGCCAAGAGACCCAGTACTTC. It specifies CASSPPLSGWSWGQETQYF. V is TRBV11-2 and J is TRBJ2-5; the D is unclear. V was pared by 5 bases and J by 1 base, with 26 bases between. Germline loops: CDR1 SGHAT, CDR2 FQNNGV. There are 19 residues in the CDR3.

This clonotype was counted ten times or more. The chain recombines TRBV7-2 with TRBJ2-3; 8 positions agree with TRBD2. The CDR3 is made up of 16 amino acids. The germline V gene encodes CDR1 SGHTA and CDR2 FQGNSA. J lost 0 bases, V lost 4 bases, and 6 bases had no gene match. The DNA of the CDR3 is TGTGCCAGCAGCTCACTAGCGGACCTTAGCACAGATACGCAGTATTTT. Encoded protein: CASSSLADLSTDTQYF.

The CDR3 DNA is TGCGCCAGCAGCTTGGTCTTGGACAGCCAAGAGACCCAGTACTTC. Its translation is CASSLVLDSQETQYF. The genes are TRBV5-1 and TRBJ2-5, with D perhaps TRBD1 (6 bases). The CDR3 runs 15 residues. Germline V gene sequence: CDR1 SGHRS, CDR2 YFSETQ. Trimming took 0 bases from V and 1 from J, leaving 10 bases between them.

The CDR3 is CSALGLRRGRAGTDTQYF. CDR3 nucleotide sequence: TGCAGTGCCCTAGGGCTGCGTCGGGGGCGGGCAGGCACAGATACGCAGTATTTT. The chain carries TRBV20-1 and TRBJ2-3, with D perhaps TRBD1 or TRBD2 (6 bases each). Germline loops: CDR1 DFQATT, CDR2 SNEGSKA (reference sequence). The CDR3 extends over 18 amino acids. Deletions cut 6 bases from V and 1 base from J, with 26 bases between.

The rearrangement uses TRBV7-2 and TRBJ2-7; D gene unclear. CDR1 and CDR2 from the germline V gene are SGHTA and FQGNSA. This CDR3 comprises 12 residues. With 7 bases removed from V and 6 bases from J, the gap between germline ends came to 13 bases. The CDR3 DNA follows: TGTGCCAGCACCGCCGGTAGGATCGAGCAGTACTTC. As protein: CASTAGRIEQYF.